The entry below describes one TCR beta chain. This sample is drawn from a study of cytomegalovirus exposure and HLA in healthy donors. Study summary: In a later analysis, the roughly 130 validation repertoires were reported to have used the same platform as the approximately 620 first-cohort repertoires.

After removal of 5 bases from V and 5 bases from J, the junction contained 8 bases not matched to a gene. Germline V CDR1 and CDR2: SGHVS, FQNEAQ. This CDR3 contains 14 residues. Here immunoSEQ multiplex PCR was the method, and the copy in TCRdb shows in-frame clones only, minus some. Of approximately 150,000 clones in the sample, about 82% are singletons; the top ten hold around 2.4%. The TCR sequence derives from a man aged 25 to 40 in good health and CMV-seropositive. J is TRBJ2-7 and V is TRBV7-8, with TRBD2 identical over 8 bases. The material sequenced was PBMCs. This chain's CDR3 is CASSASTGGHEQYF. In nucleotides, the CDR3 is TGTGCCAGCAGCGCAAGCACGGGGGGGCACGAGCAGTACTTC.